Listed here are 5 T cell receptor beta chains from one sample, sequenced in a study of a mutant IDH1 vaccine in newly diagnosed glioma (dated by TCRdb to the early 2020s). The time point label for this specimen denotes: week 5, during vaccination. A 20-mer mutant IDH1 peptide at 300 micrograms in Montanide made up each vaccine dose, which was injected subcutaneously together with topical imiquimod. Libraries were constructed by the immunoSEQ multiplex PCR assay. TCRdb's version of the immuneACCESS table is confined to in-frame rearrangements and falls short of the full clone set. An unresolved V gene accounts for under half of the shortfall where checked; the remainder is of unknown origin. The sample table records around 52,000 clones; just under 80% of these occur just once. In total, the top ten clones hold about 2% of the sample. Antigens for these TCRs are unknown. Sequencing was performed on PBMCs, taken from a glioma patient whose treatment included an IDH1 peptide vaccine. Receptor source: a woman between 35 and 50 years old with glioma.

In DNA, the CDR3 is TGTGCCAGCAGCTCCCGCCCAGACTATGGCTACACCTTC. It translates to CASSSRPDYGYTF. V gene TRBV7-3 combines with J gene TRBJ1-2, with unresolved D. Germline V gene data show CDR1 as SGHTA and CDR2 as FQGTGA. With 4 bases removed from V and 3 bases from J, the gap between germline ends came to 9 bases. The CDR3 loop spans 13 amino acids.

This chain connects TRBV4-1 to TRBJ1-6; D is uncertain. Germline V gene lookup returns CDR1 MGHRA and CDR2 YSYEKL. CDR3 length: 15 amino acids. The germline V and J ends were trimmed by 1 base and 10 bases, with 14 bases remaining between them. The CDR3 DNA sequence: TGCGCCAGCAGCCAAGGTGCGGTGGGTGGCTCACCCCTCCACTTT. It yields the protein CASSQGAVGGSPLHF.

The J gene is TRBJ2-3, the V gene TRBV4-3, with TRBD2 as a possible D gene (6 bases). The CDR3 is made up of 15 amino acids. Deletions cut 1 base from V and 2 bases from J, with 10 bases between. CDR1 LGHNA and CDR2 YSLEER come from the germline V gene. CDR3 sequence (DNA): TGCGCCAGCAGCCAAGGGACTACCTACACAGATACGCAGTATTTT. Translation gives CASSQGTTYTDTQYF.

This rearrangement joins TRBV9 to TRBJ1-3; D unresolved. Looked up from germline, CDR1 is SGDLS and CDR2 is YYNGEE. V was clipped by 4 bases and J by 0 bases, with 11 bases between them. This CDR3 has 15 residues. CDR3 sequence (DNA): TGTGCCAGCAGCCTCGATGGACTCTCTGGAAACACCATATATTTT. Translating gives CASSLDGLSGNTIYF.

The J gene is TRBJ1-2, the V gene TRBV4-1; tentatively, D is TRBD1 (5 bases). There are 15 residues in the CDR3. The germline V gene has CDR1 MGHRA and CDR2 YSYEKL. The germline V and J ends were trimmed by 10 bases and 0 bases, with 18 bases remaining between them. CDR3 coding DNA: TGCGCCACAACGGCGGGGCTGCTGACTAACTATGGCTACACCTTC. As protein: CATTAGLLTNYGYTF.